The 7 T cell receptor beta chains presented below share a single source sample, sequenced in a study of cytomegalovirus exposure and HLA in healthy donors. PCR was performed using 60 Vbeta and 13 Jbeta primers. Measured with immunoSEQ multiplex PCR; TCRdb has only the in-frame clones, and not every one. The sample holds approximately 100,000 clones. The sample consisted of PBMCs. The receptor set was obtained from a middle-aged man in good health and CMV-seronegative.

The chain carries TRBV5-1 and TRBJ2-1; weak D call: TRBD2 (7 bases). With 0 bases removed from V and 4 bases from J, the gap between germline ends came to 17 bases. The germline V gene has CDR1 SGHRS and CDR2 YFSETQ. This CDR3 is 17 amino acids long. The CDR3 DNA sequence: TGCGCCAGCAGCTTGGCGGCTAGCGGAGGGGGGTACAATGAGCAGTTCTTC. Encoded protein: CASSLAASGGGYNEQFF.

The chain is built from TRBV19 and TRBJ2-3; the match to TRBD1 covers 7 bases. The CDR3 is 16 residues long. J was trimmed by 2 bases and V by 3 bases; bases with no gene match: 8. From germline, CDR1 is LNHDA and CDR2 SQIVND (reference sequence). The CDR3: CASSIGGQATTDTQYF. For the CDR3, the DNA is TGTGCCAGTAGTATCGGAGGACAGGCCACCACAGATACGCAGTATTTT.

CDR3 DNA sequence: TGCGCCAGCAGCTTGCCCGGGGGGACGAACACCGGGGAGCTGTTTTTT. Translated: CASSLPGGTNTGELFF. The rearrangement joins TRBV5-1 to TRBJ2-2; 7 positions match TRBD2. Germline lookup yields CDR1 SGHRS and CDR2 YFSETQ. J gave up 0 bases and V 1 base, and 3 bases lay outside the gene matches. The CDR3 length is 16 residues.

The chain's CDR3 is CAISESGGINEQFF. CDR3 nucleotides: TGTGCCATCAGTGAGTCAGGAGGGATCAATGAGCAGTTCTTC. The chain joins TRBV10-3 to TRBJ2-1, with D possibly TRBD2 on 6 matching bases. Trimming removed 0 bases at V and 6 bases at J, with 9 bases between. This CDR3 contains 14 residues. The germline CDR1 and CDR2 sequences are ENHRY and SYGVKD.

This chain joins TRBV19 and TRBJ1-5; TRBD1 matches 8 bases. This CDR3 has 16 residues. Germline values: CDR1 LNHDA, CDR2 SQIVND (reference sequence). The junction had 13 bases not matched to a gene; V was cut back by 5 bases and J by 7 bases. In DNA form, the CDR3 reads TGTGCCAGTAGTTTTCAGGGGGCATATTATACGCAGCCCCAGCATTTT. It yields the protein CASSFQGAYYTQPQHF.

The CDR3 bases are TGCGCCAGCAGGGGGGGACAGCTCTACGAGCAGTACTTC. This codes for CASRGGQLYEQYF. The V and J genes are TRBV23-1 and TRBJ2-7; D is perhaps TRBD1 (7 bases). TRBV23-1 is noted as an ORF with a role that remains uncertain. The V and J ends lost 6 bases and 3 bases respectively, with 12 bases between them. The CDR3 runs 13 residues.

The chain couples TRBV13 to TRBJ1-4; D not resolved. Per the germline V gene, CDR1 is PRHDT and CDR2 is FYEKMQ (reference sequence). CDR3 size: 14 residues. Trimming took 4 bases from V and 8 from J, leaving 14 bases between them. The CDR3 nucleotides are TGTGCCAGCAGCTCGCGGGAATCTGGGGAAAAACTGTTTTTT. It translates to CASSSRESGEKLFF.